This entry lists 15 T cell receptor beta chains sequenced from one sample in a study of T-cell memory formation after mild COVID-19 (dated by TCRdb to about 2021). Library creation used 5' RACE. The reads were generated on an Illumina NovaSeq 6000. TCRdb reworked the public reads: Q25 trimming with fastp, MiXCR clone assembly, productive beta chains retained. Rows are unified per CDR3 protein, each entry keeping the most common DNA and genes. Across this sample there are roughly 620,000 distinct CDR3 sequences, with around 17% seen only once. Of the sample, about 11% falls within the top ten clones. Material: PBMCs or a T cell subset sorted from them (not recorded which). These TCRs come from an adult woman who had mild COVID-19 (a few samples of this study predate the infection). The sample titles of this study are shuffled in the database, so cell type and time point are left out; the donor was told from shared clones.

This clonotype has ten or more counts. The chain joins TRBV12-3 or TRBV12-4 to TRBJ2-5; D not certain. Deletions cut 6 bases from V and 8 bases from J, with 16 bases between. The CDR3 totals 13 residues. The CDR3 DNA reads TGTGCCAGCAGCCAATATTTGACGGGTACCCAGTACTTC. Protein product: CASSQYLTGTQYF.

This chain connects TRBV5-5 to TRBJ2-3; 8 bases line up with TRBD2. V lost 4 bases to trimming and J lost 1 base; unmatched junction nucleotides: 8. The germline V gene encodes CDR1 SGHKS and CDR2 YYEKEE (reference sequence). The CDR3 loop spans 16 amino acids. The CDR3 reads CASSGGGTRGTDTQYF. The CDR3 DNA is TGTGCCAGCAGCGGGGGTGGGACTAGGGGCACAGATACGCAGTATTTT.

The CDR3 loop reads CASSVGTSGMGDTQYF. Here the CDR3 DNA reads TGTGCCAGCAGCGTAGGGACTAGCGGGATGGGGGATACGCAGTATTTT. The chain links TRBV9 to TRBJ2-3; 12 bases agree with TRBD2. CDR1 and CDR2 (germline): SGDLS, YYNGEE. V trimming: 0 bases; J trimming: 6 bases; junction bases outside the gene matches: 5. The CDR3 covers 16 residues.

This sequence joins TRBV12-3 or TRBV12-4 and TRBJ2-1; D is ambiguous. V lost 6 bases and J lost 6, with 9 bases in between. The CDR3 runs 12 residues. The CDR3 is CASRTLFNEQFF. As DNA, the CDR3 is TGTGCCAGCAGAACATTATTCAATGAGCAGTTCTTC.

This clonotype was counted between two and nine times. DNA of the CDR3: TGCGCCAGCAGCTTACAGGGGGCAGGGGCAAATGGTCAGTACTTC. Translating it yields CASSLQGAGANGQYF. The chain has TRBV5-1 and TRBJ2-4; TRBD1 aligns across 9 bases. The CDR3 extends over 15 amino acids. The germline CDR1 and CDR2 sequences are SGHRS and YFSETQ. V shed 2 bases, J shed 12 bases, and the junction held 12 bases outside the gene matches.

There are a few counts of this clonotype. The chain links TRBV5-5 to TRBJ1-2; 9 bases map to TRBD1. V shed 0 bases, J shed 10 bases, and the junction held 10 bases outside the gene matches. The CDR3 is 15 amino acids. Germline assignment: CDR1 SGHKS and CDR2 YYEKEE (reference sequence). The CDR3 region is CASSLGRGTGLTYTF. The CDR3 DNA reads as TGTGCCAGCAGCTTGGGCCGCGGGACAGGGCTTACCTACACCTTC. The whole variable domain, remainder taken from reference TRBV5-5 and TRBJ1-2, is DAGVTQSPTHLIKTRGQQVTLRCSPISGHKSVSWYQQVLGQGPQFIFQYYEKEERGRGNFPDRFSARQFPNYSSELNVNALLLGDSALYLCASSLGRGTGLTYTFGSGTRLTVV.

This clonotype appeared a few times. The chain links TRBV5-6 to TRBJ2-1; perhaps TRBD1 as D (5 bases). CDR1 is SGHDT, CDR2 YYEEEE, per germline. Trimming took 4 bases from V and 12 from J, leaving 14 bases between them. The CDR3 has 12 residues. CDR3: CASSITQVGQFF. As DNA, the CDR3 is TGTGCCAGCAGCATAACACAGGTGGGGCAGTTCTTC.

This clonotype was counted between two and nine times. The V call is TRBV20-1, the J call TRBJ1-1; D gene ambiguous. CDR3 size: 12 residues. V lost 3 bases to trimming and J lost 1 base, with 6 bases between them. Germline V CDR1 and CDR2: DFQATT, SNEGSKA (reference sequence). The DNA of the CDR3 is TGCAGTGCTAGGCGGTCGAACACTGAAGCTTTCTTT. This gives the protein CSARRSNTEAFF.

The chain employs TRBV30 and TRBJ2-1, with TRBD2 as a possible D gene (5 bases). V lost 2 bases and J lost 6, with 11 bases in between. CDR1 is GTSNPN and CDR2 is SVGIG in the germline V gene (reference sequence). The CDR3 consists of 13 residues. The CDR3 nucleotides read TGTGCCTGGAGTCCCCCGGGGAGCAATGAGCAGTTCTTC. It yields the protein CAWSPPGSNEQFF.

The chain has TRBV2 and TRBJ1-5; D is undetermined. V was clipped by 2 bases and J by 6 bases, with 11 bases between them. Germline CDR1 is SNHLY and CDR2 is FYNNEI. The CDR3 runs 14 residues. The CDR3 reads CASSETGMGQPQHF. The DNA of the CDR3 is TGTGCCAGCAGTGAAACTGGGATGGGTCAGCCCCAGCATTTT.

The V and J genes are TRBV4-1 and TRBJ2-3, with unresolved D. Germline-derived CDR1 and CDR2 are MGHRA and YSYEKL. V dropped 2 bases and J dropped 5 bases, with 14 bases sitting between them. The CDR3 has 15 amino acids. The CDR3 sequence is CASSQTSAWIDTQYF. As DNA, the CDR3 is TGCGCCAGCAGCCAAACAAGTGCGTGGATAGATACGCAGTATTTT.

The chain recombines TRBV10-3 with TRBJ1-4; D might be TRBD1 (5 bases). This CDR3 contains 17 residues. Trimming pared 5 bases from V and 5 bases from J, leaving 21 bases between. Germline assignment: CDR1 ENHRY and CDR2 SYGVKD. CDR3 sequence: CAISTPDFRDGNEKLFF. DNA of the CDR3: TGTGCCATCAGTACTCCCGATTTCCGGGACGGAAATGAAAAACTGTTTTTT.

The table lists this clonotype with a few counts. This rearrangement joins TRBV7-2 to TRBJ1-2, with a weak D call TRBD1 (5 bases). This CDR3 region has 13 residues. The ends were cut back, 1 base at V and 7 bases at J, with 10 bases in the middle. The germline V gene encodes CDR1 SGHTA and CDR2 FQGNSA. The CDR3 loop is CASSLGRDTGYTF. CDR3 DNA: TGTGCCAGCAGCTTAGGCAGGGATACTGGCTACACCTTC.

This clonotype was seen ten or more times. The chain employs TRBV7-2 and TRBJ2-6; no firm D call. The CDR3 is 17 amino acids. Trimming removed 2 bases at V and 1 base at J, with 12 bases between. Germline values: CDR1 SGHTA, CDR2 FQGNSA. CDR3 region: CASSLKGTRSGANVLTF. The DNA of the CDR3 is TGTGCCAGCAGCTTAAAGGGTACGCGTTCTGGGGCCAACGTCCTGACTTTC.

This clonotype turned up a few times. The J gene is TRBJ1-1, the V gene TRBV9; D remains ambiguous. The CDR3 spans 14 residues. The V end lost 0 bases, the J end lost 4 bases, and 10 bases lay between the germline ends. The germline V gene has CDR1 SGDLS and CDR2 YYNGEE. DNA for the CDR3: TGTGCCAGCAGCGTAGGAGATGGCGGCACTGAAGCTTTCTTT. It is translated as CASSVGDGGTEAFF.